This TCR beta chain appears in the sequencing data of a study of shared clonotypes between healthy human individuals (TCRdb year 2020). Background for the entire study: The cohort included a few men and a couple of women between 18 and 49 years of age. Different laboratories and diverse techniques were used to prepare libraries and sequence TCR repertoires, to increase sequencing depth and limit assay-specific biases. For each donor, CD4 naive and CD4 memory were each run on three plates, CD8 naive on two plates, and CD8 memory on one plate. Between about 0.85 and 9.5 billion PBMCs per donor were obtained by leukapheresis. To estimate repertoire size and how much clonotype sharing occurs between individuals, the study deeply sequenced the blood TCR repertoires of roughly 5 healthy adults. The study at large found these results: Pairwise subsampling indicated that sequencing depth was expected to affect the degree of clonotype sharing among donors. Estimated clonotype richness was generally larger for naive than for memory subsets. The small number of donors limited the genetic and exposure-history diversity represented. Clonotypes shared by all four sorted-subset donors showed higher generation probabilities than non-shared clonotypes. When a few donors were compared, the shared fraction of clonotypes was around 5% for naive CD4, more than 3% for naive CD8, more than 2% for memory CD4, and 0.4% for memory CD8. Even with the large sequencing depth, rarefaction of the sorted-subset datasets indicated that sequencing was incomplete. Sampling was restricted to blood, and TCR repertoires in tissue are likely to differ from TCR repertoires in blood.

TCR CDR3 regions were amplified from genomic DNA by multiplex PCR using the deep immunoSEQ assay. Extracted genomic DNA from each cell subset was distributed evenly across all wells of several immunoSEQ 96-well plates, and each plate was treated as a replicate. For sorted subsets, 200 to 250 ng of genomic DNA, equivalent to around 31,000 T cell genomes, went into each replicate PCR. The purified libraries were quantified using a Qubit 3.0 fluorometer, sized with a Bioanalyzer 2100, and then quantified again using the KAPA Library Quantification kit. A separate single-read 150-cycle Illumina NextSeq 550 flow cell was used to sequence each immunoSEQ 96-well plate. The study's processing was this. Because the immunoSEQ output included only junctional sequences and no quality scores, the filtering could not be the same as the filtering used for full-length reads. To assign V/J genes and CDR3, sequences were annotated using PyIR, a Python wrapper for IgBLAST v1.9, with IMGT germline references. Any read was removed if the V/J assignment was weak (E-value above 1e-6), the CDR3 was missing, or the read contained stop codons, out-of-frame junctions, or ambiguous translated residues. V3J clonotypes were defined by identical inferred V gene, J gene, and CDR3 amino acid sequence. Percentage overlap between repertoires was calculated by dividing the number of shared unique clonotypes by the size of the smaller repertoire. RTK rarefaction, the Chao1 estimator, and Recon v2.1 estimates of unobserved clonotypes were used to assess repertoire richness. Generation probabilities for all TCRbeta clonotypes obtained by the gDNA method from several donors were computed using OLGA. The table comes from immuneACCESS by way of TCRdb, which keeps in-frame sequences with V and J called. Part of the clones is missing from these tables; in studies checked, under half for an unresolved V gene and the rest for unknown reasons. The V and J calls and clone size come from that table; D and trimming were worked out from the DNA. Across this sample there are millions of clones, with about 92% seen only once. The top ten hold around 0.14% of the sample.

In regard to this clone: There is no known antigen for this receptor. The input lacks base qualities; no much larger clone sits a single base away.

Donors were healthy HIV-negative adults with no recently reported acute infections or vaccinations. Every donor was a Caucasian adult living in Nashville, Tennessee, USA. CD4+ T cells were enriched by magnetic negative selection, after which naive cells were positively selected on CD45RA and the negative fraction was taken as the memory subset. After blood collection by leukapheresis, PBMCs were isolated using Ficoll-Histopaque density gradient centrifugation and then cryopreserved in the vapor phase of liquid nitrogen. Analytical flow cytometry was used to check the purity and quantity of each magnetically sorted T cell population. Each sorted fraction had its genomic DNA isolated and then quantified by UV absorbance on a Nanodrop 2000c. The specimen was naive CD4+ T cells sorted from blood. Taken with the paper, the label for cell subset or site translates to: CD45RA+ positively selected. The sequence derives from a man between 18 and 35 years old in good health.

The encoded CDR3 is CALARDRGYNYSPLHF. The nucleotide sequence is TGTGCCTTGGCCAGAGACAGGGGGTATAACTATTCACCCCTCCACTTT. The chain joins TRBV30 to TRBJ1-6; 9 bases in the junction line up with TRBD1. Ends trimmed: V by 7 bases, J by 8 bases; bases unmatched to a gene: 15. CDR3 length: 16 amino acids, cysteine to phenylalanine. The only DNA kept is the CDR3, 48 bases in frame from the first base. From a lookup of the germline V gene (reference sequence), CDR1 and CDR2 are GTSNPN and SVGIG. The reference TRBV30 and TRBJ1-6 proteins fill in what lies around the CDR3, so the full variable domain reads SQTIHQWPATLVQPVGSPLSLECTVEGTSNPNLYWYRQAAGRGLQLLFYSVGIGQISSEVPQNLSASRPQDRQFILSSKKLLLSDSGFYLCALARDRGYNYSPLHFGNGTRLTVT.